This T cell receptor (beta chain) was retrieved from a study of blood T cells in healthy people across ages. Alongside a J-beta primer mix, a sample-barcoded 5' primer served in a second PCR lasting about 7 to 12 cycles. TCRdb independently ran MiXCR on the 5' RACE reads; one entry per CDR3 protein. The data contain some 900,000 distinct CDR3 sequences, 25% to 30% of them singletons. Each sample used at least 6.5 million PBMCs. Study conclusions and caveats: The unsorted PBMCs prevented any conclusive comparison of naive versus antigen-experienced cells. The study found more naive CD4+ cells and higher diversity in long-lived than aged donors. Per-million-T-cell TCR beta diversity fell roughly linearly with age.

Ten or more counts support this clonotype. Its target is not known. Per the germline V gene, CDR1 is SGHTA and CDR2 is FQGNSA. CDR3 size: 13 residues. Trimming shortened V by 3 bases and J by 1 base, and 6 bases separated the two germline ends. The specimen sequenced was blood. The receptor's source is an elderly woman in good health. The chain links TRBV7-2 to TRBJ1-1; D is unresolved. The CDR3 bases are TGTGCCAGCAGCTTCGGCGCGAACACTGAAGCTTTCTTT. As protein: CASSFGANTEAFF. The full variable domain, its missing parts supplied by reference TRBV7-2 and TRBJ1-1, is GAGVSQSPSNKVTEKGKDVELRCDPISGHTALYWYRQSLGQGLEFLIYFQGNSAPDKSGLPSDRFSAERTGGSVSTLTIQRTQQEDSAVYLCASSFGANTEAFFGQGTRLTVV.